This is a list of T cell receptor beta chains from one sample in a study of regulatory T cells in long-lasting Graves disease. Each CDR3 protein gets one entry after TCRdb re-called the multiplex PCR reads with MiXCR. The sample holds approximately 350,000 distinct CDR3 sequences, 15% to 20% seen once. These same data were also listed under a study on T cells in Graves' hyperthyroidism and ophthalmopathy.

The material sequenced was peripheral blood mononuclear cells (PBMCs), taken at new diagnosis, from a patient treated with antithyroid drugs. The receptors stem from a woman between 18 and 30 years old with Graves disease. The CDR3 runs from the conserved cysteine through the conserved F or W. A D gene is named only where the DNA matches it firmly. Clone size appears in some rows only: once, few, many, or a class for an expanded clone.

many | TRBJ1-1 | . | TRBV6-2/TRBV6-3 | CASYTGLAEAFF | TGTGCCAGCTATACCGGGCTAGCTGAAGCTTTCTTT
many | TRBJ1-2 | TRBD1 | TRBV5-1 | CASSKGTGPGYTF | TGCGCCAGCAGCAAAGGGACAGGGCCTGGCTACACCTTC
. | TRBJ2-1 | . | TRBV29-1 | CSVEDRKKQFF | TGCAGCGTTGAAGATCGGAAGAAGCAGTTCTTC
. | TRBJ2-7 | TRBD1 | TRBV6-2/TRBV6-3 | CASSYSPDRFSSYEQYF | TGTGCCAGCAGTTACTCGCCGGACAGGTTTAGCTCCTACGAGCAGTACTTC
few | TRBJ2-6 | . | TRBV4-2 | CASSQEPSGANVLTF | TGTGCCAGCAGCCAAGAACCCTCTGGGGCCAACGTCCTGACTTTC
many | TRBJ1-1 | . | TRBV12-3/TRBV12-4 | CASSLDTGIFRSGNTEAFF | TGTGCCAGCAGCCTCGACACAGGGATATTTCGTTCTGGGAACACTGAAGCTTTCTTT
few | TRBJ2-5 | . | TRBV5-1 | CASRAGMGETQYF | TGCGCCAGCAGAGCAGGGATGGGGGAGACCCAGTACTTC
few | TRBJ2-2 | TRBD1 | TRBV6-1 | CASSGTGGDTGELFF | TGTGCCAGCAGTGGGACAGGGGGCGACACCGGGGAGCTGTTTTTT
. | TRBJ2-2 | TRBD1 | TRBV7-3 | CATGQGVGGELFF | TGTGCTACGGGACAGGGTGTTGGCGGGGAGCTGTTTTTT
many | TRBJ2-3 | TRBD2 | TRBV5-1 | CASSLDSGRASDF | TGCGCCAGCAGCCTGGATAGCGGGAGGGCGTCGGATTTT
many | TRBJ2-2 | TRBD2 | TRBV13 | CASSYRLAGDRPGELFF | TGTGCCAGCAGCTACCGACTAGCGGGAGATCGCCCCGGGGAGCTGTTTTTT
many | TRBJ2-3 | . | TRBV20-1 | CSVGDSLTDTQYF | TGCAGTGTTGGGGACTCCCTCACAGATACGCAGTATTTT
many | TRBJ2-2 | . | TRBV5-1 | CASSFQAPNTGELFF | TGCGCCAGCAGCTTCCAAGCGCCGAACACCGGGGAGCTGTTTTTT
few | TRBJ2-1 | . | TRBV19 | CASSLRGPYNEQFF | TGTGCCAGTAGTCTGAGGGGACCCTACAATGAGCAGTTCTTC
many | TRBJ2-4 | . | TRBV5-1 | CASSLREGDIQYF | TGCGCCAGCAGCTTGCGCGAGGGGGACATTCAGTACTTC
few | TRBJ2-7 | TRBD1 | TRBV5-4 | CASSLGTPGQGYEQYF | TGTGCCAGCAGCTTGGGGACCCCGGGACAGGGCTACGAGCAGTACTTC
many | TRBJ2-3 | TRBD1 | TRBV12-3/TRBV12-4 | CASSPGQGAFSDTQYF | TGTGCCAGCAGTCCCGGACAGGGTGCCTTCTCAGATACGCAGTATTTT
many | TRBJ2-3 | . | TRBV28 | CASSPDSSTQYF | TGTGCCAGCAGCCCGGACAGCAGTACGCAGTATTTT
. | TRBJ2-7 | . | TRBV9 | CASSPRLRGAGEQYF | TGTGCCAGCAGCCCCCGCCTCAGGGGGGCGGGGGAGCAGTACTTC
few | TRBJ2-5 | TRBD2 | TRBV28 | CASSPYLAGASGSQYF | TGTGCCAGCAGCCCCTACCTAGCGGGGGCCAGTGGCTCCCAGTACTTC
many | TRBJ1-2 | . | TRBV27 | CASSLSHTGSYGYTF | TGTGCCAGCAGTTTATCGCACACAGGCAGCTATGGCTACACCTTC
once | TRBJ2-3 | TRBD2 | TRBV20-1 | CSAREGSGRAGTDTQYF | TGCAGTGCTAGAGAGGGTAGCGGGAGGGCCGGCACAGATACGCAGTATTTT
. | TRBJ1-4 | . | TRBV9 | CASSDSATNEKLFF | TGTGCCAGCAGCGACAGTGCAACTAATGAAAAACTGTTTTTT
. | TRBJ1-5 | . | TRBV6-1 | CASSRKTGGNQPQHF | TGTGCCAGCAGTCGCAAAACAGGAGGGAATCAGCCCCAGCATTTT
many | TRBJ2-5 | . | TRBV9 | CASSVTQGSETQYF | TGTGCCAGCAGCGTCACCCAGGGGTCGGAGACCCAGTACTTC
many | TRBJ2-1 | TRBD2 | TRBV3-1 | CASSQAGTSGGYNEQFF | TGTGCCAGCAGCCAAGCCGGGACTAGCGGAGGTTACAATGAGCAGTTCTTC
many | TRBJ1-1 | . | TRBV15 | CATSSSGTANTEAFF | TGTGCCACCAGCAGCAGTGGGACCGCAAACACTGAAGCTTTCTTT
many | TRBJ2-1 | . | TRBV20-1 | CSARGSQNEQFF | TGCAGTGCTCGGGGGTCGCAGAATGAGCAGTTCTTC
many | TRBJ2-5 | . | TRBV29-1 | CSVERGAQETQYF | TGCAGCGTTGAGAGGGGCGCTCAAGAGACCCAGTACTTC
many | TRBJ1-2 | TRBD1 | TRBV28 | CASSSPGQWSGYTF | TGTGCCAGCAGTTCGCCGGGACAGTGGTCCGGCTACACCTTC
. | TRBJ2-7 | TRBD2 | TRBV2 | CASSESSGSYEQYF | TGTGCCAGCAGTGAATCCAGCGGGAGCTACGAGCAGTACTTC
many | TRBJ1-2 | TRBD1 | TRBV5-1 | CASSLNGQGGTRYGYTF | TGCGCCAGCAGCTTGAACGGACAGGGGGGAACTCGCTATGGCTACACCTTC
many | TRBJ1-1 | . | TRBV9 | CASSARTANTEAFF | TGTGCCAGCAGCGCACGGACAGCGAACACTGAAGCTTTCTTT
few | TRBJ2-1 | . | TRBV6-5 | CASSYQAGWGEQFF | TGTGCCAGCAGTTATCAGGCAGGTTGGGGTGAGCAGTTCTTC
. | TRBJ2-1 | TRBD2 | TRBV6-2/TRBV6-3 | CASSPLAGANEQFF | TGTGCCAGCAGCCCACTAGCGGGAGCCAATGAGCAGTTCTTC
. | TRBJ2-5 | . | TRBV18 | CASSPGQGGQETQYF | TGTGCCAGCTCTCCTGGACAGGGAGGGCAAGAGACCCAGTACTTC
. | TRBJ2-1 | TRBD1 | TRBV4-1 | CASSYPGQERDNEQFF | TGCGCCAGCAGCTACCCGGGACAGGAACGGGACAATGAGCAGTTCTTC
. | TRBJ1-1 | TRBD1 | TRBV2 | CASRQTGTGGRTEAFF | TGTGCCAGCAGACAAACCGGGACAGGGGGTCGGACTGAAGCTTTCTTT
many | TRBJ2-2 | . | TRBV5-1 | CASSHTESRAGELFF | TGCGCCAGCAGCCATACAGAGTCGCGGGCCGGGGAGCTGTTTTTT
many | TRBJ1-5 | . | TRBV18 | CASSPTGAQPQHF | TGTGCCAGCTCACCTACAGGTGCCCAGCCCCAGCATTTT
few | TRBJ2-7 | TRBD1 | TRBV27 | CASSSRQGAKDEQYF | TGTGCCAGCAGTTCGAGACAGGGGGCCAAGGACGAGCAGTACTTC
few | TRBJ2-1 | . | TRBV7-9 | CASRPFSIEQFF | TGTGCCAGCAGGCCCTTCTCGATTGAGCAGTTCTTC
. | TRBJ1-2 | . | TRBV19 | CASRQETRGYGYTF | TGTGCCAGTAGACAAGAAACTCGGGGCTATGGCTACACCTTC
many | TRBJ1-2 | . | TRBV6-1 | CASSETLADGYTF | TGTGCCAGCAGTGAAACTTTGGCCGATGGCTACACCTTC
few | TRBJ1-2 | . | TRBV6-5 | CASSSNQGPLDGYTF | TGTGCCAGCAGTTCCAATCAGGGACCCCTGGATGGCTACACCTTC
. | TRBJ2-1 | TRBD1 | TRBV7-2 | CASSLPGTGSDNEQFF | TGTGCCAGCAGCTTACCGGGGACAGGGAGCGACAATGAGCAGTTCTTC
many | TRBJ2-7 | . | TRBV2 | CASSVRGLDEQYF | TGTGCCAGCAGTGTACGGGGGCTAGACGAGCAGTACTTC
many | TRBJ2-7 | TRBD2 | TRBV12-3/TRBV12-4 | CASSTGTNYEQYF | TGTGCCAGCAGTACCGGGACTAACTACGAGCAGTACTTC
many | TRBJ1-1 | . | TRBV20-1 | CSARAGQDTEAFF | TGCAGTGCTAGAGCAGGGCAGGACACTGAAGCTTTCTTT
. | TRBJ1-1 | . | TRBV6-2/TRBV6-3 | CASSYPHLNTEAFF | TGTGCCAGCAGTTACCCTCACCTGAACACTGAAGCTTTCTTT
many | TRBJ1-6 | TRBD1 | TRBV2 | CASSAGQGISPLHF | TGTGCCAGCAGCGCGGGACAGGGCATTTCACCCCTCCACTTT
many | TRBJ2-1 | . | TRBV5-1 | CASSRLGQTDGSSYNEQFF | TGCGCCAGCAGCCGCCTGGGCCAGACTGATGGGAGCTCCTACAATGAGCAGTTCTTC
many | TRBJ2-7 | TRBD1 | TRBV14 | CASSQRYQTGAYEQYF | TGTGCCAGCAGCCAACGGTACCAGACAGGGGCCTACGAGCAGTACTTC
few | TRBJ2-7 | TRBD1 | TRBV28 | CASKPGTGVHEQYF | TGTGCCAGCAAACCCGGGACAGGGGTCCACGAGCAGTACTTC